This is a list of T cell receptor beta chains from one sample in a study of CD8 T cells in ankylosing spondylitis. TCRdb itself ran the 5' RACE reads through MiXCR, one entry per CDR3 protein. The sample has about 220,000 distinct CDR3 sequences; 8% to 11% are singletons. The specimen sequenced was blood, either unsorted or a sorted T cell fraction (not recorded which). These receptors were obtained from a male donor with ankylosing spondylitis or in good health (not recorded which). Both conserved end residues are part of each CDR3. Each record gives: clone size, D gene, V gene, J gene, CDR3 protein, CDR3 DNA. The D gene is left open where the match is weak. Size is omitted from some rows. Given values are once, few, many or a class for expanded clones.

>-|-|TRBV5-1|TRBJ1-1
CASSFGGDLNTEAFF
TGCGCCAGCAGCTTTGGGGGGGACTTGAACACTGAAGCTTTCTTT
>many|TRBD1|TRBV6-2/TRBV6-3|TRBJ1-5
CASRRTGEGQPQHF
TGTGCCAGCAGAAGGACAGGGGAAGGTCAGCCCCAGCATTTT
>many|-|TRBV12-3/TRBV12-4|TRBJ2-2
CASRQTRANTGELFF
TGTGCCAGCAGGCAGACTAGGGCGAACACCGGGGAGCTGTTTTTT
>many|TRBD1|TRBV24-1|TRBJ2-3
CATSDFGTATDTQYF
TGTGCCACCAGTGATTTTGGGACAGCCACAGATACGCAGTATTTT
>-|-|TRBV28|TRBJ1-1
CASSLIDSMNTEAFF
TGTGCCAGCAGTTTAATTGACAGTATGAACACTGAAGCTTTCTTT
>few|-|TRBV21-1|TRBJ1-2
CASSMEMKDYGYTF
TGTGCCAGCAGCATGGAGATGAAGGACTATGGCTACACCTTC
>-|-|TRBV5-6|TRBJ2-2
CASSFGFRDLNTGELFF
TGTGCCAGCAGCTTTGGTTTCCGGGACCTGAACACCGGGGAGCTGTTTTTT
>many|-|TRBV5-1|TRBJ2-1
CASGDGGSNEQFF
TGCGCCAGCGGCGATGGGGGATCCAATGAGCAGTTCTTC
>few|-|TRBV6-5|TRBJ2-5
CASSYLGAGVWETQYF
TGTGCCAGCAGTTACTTGGGGGCCGGGGTATGGGAGACCCAGTACTTC
>few|-|TRBV20-1|TRBJ2-1
CSAQQAVGGGEQFF
TGCAGTGCTCAGCAAGCGGTGGGGGGAGGTGAGCAGTTCTTC